This entry lists 2 T cell receptor beta chains sequenced from one sample in a study of blood T cell repertoires in COVID-19. The table came from immunoSEQ multiplex PCR; TCRdb's copy has only in-frame clones and leaves some out. The sample lists about 70,000 clones, about four fifths occurring once. Sequenced input: peripheral blood. The source of these receptors is a woman aged 70 to 79 with acute or convalescent COVID-19.

This chain links TRBV30 with TRBJ1-3; possible D gene TRBD1, 5 bases. This CDR3 contains 14 residues. Deletions cut 0 bases from V and 4 bases from J, with 10 bases between. Germline loops: CDR1 GTSNPN, CDR2 SVGIG (reference sequence). In DNA form, the CDR3 reads TGTGCCTGGAGTGTACAGGCGGAAGGAAACACCATATATTTT. Protein sequence: CAWSVQAEGNTIYF.

The chain uses TRBV9 and TRBJ2-2, with D hard to call. Germline loops: CDR1 SGDLS, CDR2 YYNGEE. The CDR3 spans 15 residues. V dropped 0 bases and J dropped 3 bases, with 9 bases sitting between them. CDR3 protein: CASSVETSYTGELFF. The CDR3 nucleotides are TGTGCCAGCAGCGTAGAAACTTCTTACACCGGGGAGCTGTTTTTT.